The clone carrying this T cell receptor beta chain has a handful of counts. Antigen unknown. This entry comes from a study of beta chain features in type 1 diabetes. General study points: All four CD4+ subsets from Type 1 diabetes patients carried moderately but significantly shorter TCRB CDR3s.

cDNA synthesis used the whole RNA isolate, giving expressed TCRB sequences. The method was immunoSEQ multiplex PCR; TCRdb's version includes in-frame clones alone and lacks a portion of them. The sample lists some 44,000 clones, approximately 72% occurring once. V was pared by 0 bases and J by 5 bases, with 8 bases between. CDR1 is SGHRS and CDR2 is YFSETQ in the germline V gene. The CDR3 loop spans 13 amino acids. The source material was Tregs from blood. The chain recombines TRBV5-1 with TRBJ1-1; D is ambiguous. The TCR sequence derives from a young woman with type 1 diabetes. CDR3 loop: CASSLEARTEAFF. CDR3 nucleotides: TGCGCCAGCAGCTTGGAGGCGAGGACTGAAGCTTTCTTT.